This T cell receptor (beta chain) was obtained from a study of T cell repertoires in cytomegalovirus infection. This clonotype was observed at least ten times. MiXCR, run by TCRdb on the reads, gives a single entry per CDR3 protein. Counted here are over 200,000 distinct CDR3 sequences, approximately 13% occurring once; the ten biggest clones make up around 8.1%. Germline V lookup: CDR1 SEHNR, CDR2 FQNEAQ (reference sequence). J lost 1 base, V lost 5 bases, and 13 bases had no gene match. The CDR3 covers 19 residues. Source material: PBMCs. The receptor was isolated from a human donor in good health (CMV status not recorded). Some clones in this sample may be carry-over from other donors' samples. The rearrangement uses TRBV7-9 and TRBJ2-7; 14 nucleotides line up with TRBD2. The CDR3 bases are TGTGCCAGCAGCAACCAGCCCGGGACTAGCGGGAGTTATTCCTACGAGCAGTACTTC. Residues: CASSNQPGTSGSYSYEQYF.